The rows below give T cell receptor beta chains drawn from one sample of a study of molecular identifiers for immune sequencing clone quantification. One entry per CDR3 protein, called by TCRdb with MiXCR from the PCR reads. The sample lists more than 35,000 distinct CDR3 sequences; about 18% were seen once. Sequencing input: naive CD8+ T cells from blood, with Jurkat cell RNA spiked in. The receptor set was obtained from a human donor in good health. Some libraries in this study had Jurkat cell RNA spiked in. CDR3s include the opening cysteine and the closing phenylalanine or tryptophan. D genes are given only for firm matches. Clone size appears in some rows only: once, few, many, or a class for an expanded clone.

V: TRBV12-3/TRBV12-4
D: TRBD2
J: TRBJ2-7
size: few
DNA: TGTGCCTCCGGGGGAGCGGGACTCGAGCAGTACTTC
CDR3: CASGGAGLEQYF

V: TRBV12-3/TRBV12-4
D: TRBD1
J: TRBJ2-3
size: -
DNA: TGTGCCAGCAGCCTTGGGACAGCTAGCACAGATACGCAGTATTTT
CDR3: CASSLGTASTDTQYF

V: TRBV25-1
D: TRBD1
J: TRBJ1-2
size: -
DNA: TGTGCCAGCAGTGATCCAAGGGGGCTAAACTATGGCTACACCTTC
CDR3: CASSDPRGLNYGYTF

V: TRBV4-2
D: TRBD2
J: TRBJ2-1
size: -
DNA: TGTGCCAGCAGCCAAGATCCTAGCGGAGCCTCCTACAATGAGCAGTTCTTC
CDR3: CASSQDPSGASYNEQFF

V: TRBV12-3/TRBV12-4
D: -
J: TRBJ2-3
size: many
DNA: TGTGCCAGCAGTTTGGTCAGGACAGATACGCAGTATTTT
CDR3: CASSLVRTDTQYF

V: TRBV9
D: -
J: TRBJ2-7
size: -
DNA: TGTGCCAGCAGCGTAGGCACCACGACCTACGAGCAGTACTTC
CDR3: CASSVGTTTYEQYF

V: TRBV28
D: TRBD1
J: TRBJ2-7
size: few
DNA: TGTGCCAGCGTGGGACAGGGGTTTTGGGAGCAGTACTTC
CDR3: CASVGQGFWEQYF

V: TRBV19
D: -
J: TRBJ2-1
size: many
DNA: TGTGCCAGTAGTATAGGACGGGACGTCGCCTACAATGAGCAGTTCTTC
CDR3: CASSIGRDVAYNEQFF

V: TRBV20-1
D: -
J: TRBJ2-3
size: many
DNA: TGCAGTGCTAGAGATATACGGGAGGGGGCTGATGCGCAGTATTTT
CDR3: CSARDIREGADAQYF

V: TRBV29-1
D: -
J: TRBJ2-7
size: many
DNA: TGCAGCGTTGAATTTACCGGCACGGACTCCTCCTACGAGCAGTACTTC
CDR3: CSVEFTGTDSSYEQYF

V: TRBV7-9
D: -
J: TRBJ2-3
size: -
DNA: TGTGCCAGCGGAGGGCCGGGTGTGGGAGATACGCAGTATTTT
CDR3: CASGGPGVGDTQYF

V: TRBV27
D: TRBD1
J: TRBJ1-6
size: many
DNA: TGTGCCAGCAGTTCCCTCTCGACAGGGTATAATTCACCCCTCCACTTT
CDR3: CASSSLSTGYNSPLHF

V: TRBV29-1
D: -
J: TRBJ2-3
size: medium-sized
DNA: TGCAGCGTGGGGGGACGGACTAGCACAGATACGCAGTATTTT
CDR3: CSVGGRTSTDTQYF

V: TRBV28
D: TRBD1
J: TRBJ2-2
size: many
DNA: TGTGCCAGCAGTTTCACCGGGACAGGGAGTCAGGAGCTGTTTTTT
CDR3: CASSFTGTGSQELFF

V: TRBV20-1
D: -
J: TRBJ2-3
size: -
DNA: TGCAGTGCTCCCAGTGAGGGGGGTGGGGAGTGGTCTCTCGCAGATACGCAGTATTTT
CDR3: CSAPSEGGGEWSLADTQYF

V: TRBV4-2
D: TRBD2
J: TRBJ2-7
size: many
DNA: TGTGCCAGCAGCCAACCCGGACTAGCGGGAGTTTCAGGCGAGCAGTACTTC
CDR3: CASSQPGLAGVSGEQYF

V: TRBV19
D: TRBD2
J: TRBJ2-3
size: many
DNA: TGTGCCAGTAGTTTTGGACTAGCAGCAGATACGCAGTATTTT
CDR3: CASSFGLAADTQYF

V: TRBV12-3/TRBV12-4
D: -
J: TRBJ2-5
size: many
DNA: TGTGCCAGCAGTTGGTCCGGTAGCCAAGAGACCCAGTACTTC
CDR3: CASSWSGSQETQYF

V: TRBV10-3
D: TRBD2
J: TRBJ2-7
size: many
DNA: TGTGCCATCAGTCGACTAGCGGGAAGTAACGAGCAGTACTTC
CDR3: CAISRLAGSNEQYF

V: TRBV29-1
D: -
J: TRBJ1-1
size: many
DNA: TGCAGCGTTGAAGACGGAGATGAAGCTTTCTTT
CDR3: CSVEDGDEAFF

V: TRBV19
D: -
J: TRBJ1-2
size: few
DNA: TGTGCCAGTAGTTACTTGGGGGGCGATGGCTACACCTTC
CDR3: CASSYLGGDGYTF

V: TRBV6-2/TRBV6-3
D: TRBD1
J: TRBJ1-1
size: -
DNA: TGTGCCAGCAGTTACAAAATGGCAGGGACGAGAGTGGGGACAGAGGCTTTCTTT
CDR3: CASSYKMAGTRVGTEAFF